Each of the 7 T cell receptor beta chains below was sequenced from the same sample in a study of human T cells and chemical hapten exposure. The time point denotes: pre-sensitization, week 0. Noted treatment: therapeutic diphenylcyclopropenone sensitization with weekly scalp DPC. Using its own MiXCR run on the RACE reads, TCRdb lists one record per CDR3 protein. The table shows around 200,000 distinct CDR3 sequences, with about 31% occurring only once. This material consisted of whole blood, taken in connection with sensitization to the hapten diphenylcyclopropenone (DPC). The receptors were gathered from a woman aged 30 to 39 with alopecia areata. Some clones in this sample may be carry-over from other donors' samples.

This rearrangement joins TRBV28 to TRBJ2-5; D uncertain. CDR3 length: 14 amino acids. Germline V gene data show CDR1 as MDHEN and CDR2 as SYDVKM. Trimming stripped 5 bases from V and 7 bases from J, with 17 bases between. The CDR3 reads CASSQLFGEGTQYF. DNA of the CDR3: TGTGCCAGCAGTCAACTTTTTGGTGAAGGGACCCAGTACTTC.

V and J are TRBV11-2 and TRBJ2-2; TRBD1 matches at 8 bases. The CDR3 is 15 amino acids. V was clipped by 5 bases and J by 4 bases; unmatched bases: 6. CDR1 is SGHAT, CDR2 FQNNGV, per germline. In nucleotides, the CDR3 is TGTGCCAGCAGCACCGGACAGGGTATCACCGGGGAGCTGTTTTTT. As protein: CASSTGQGITGELFF.

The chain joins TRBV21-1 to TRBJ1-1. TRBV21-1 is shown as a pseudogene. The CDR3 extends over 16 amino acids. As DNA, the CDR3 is TGTGCCAGCAGCAAAGGGAACAGCCTAATGAACACTGAAGCTTTCTTT. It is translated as CASSKGNSLMNTEAFF.

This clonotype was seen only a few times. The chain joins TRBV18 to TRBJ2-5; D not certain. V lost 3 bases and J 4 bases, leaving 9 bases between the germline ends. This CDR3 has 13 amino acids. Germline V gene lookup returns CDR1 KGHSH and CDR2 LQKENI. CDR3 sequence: CASSPQTRETQYF. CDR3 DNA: TGTGCCAGCTCACCTCAGACGAGAGAGACCCAGTACTTC.

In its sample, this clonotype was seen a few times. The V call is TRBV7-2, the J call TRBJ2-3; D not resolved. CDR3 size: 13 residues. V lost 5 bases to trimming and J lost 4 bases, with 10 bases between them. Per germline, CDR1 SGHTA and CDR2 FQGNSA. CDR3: CASSRFGADTQYF. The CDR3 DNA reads TGTGCCAGCAGCAGGTTTGGAGCAGATACGCAGTATTTT.

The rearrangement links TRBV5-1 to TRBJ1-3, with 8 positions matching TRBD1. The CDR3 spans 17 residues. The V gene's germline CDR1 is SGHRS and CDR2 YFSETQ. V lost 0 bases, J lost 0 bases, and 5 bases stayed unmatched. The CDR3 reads CASSLDPGGHSGNTIYF. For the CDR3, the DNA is TGCGCCAGCAGCTTGGATCCAGGGGGCCACTCTGGAAACACCATATATTTT.

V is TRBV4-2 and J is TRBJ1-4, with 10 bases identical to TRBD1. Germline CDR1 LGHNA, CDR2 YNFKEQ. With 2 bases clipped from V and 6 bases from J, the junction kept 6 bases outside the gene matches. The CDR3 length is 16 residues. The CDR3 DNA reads TGTGCCAGCAGCCAACAGTCCGGGACAGGGGATGAAAAACTGTTTTTT. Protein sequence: CASSQQSGTGDEKLFF.